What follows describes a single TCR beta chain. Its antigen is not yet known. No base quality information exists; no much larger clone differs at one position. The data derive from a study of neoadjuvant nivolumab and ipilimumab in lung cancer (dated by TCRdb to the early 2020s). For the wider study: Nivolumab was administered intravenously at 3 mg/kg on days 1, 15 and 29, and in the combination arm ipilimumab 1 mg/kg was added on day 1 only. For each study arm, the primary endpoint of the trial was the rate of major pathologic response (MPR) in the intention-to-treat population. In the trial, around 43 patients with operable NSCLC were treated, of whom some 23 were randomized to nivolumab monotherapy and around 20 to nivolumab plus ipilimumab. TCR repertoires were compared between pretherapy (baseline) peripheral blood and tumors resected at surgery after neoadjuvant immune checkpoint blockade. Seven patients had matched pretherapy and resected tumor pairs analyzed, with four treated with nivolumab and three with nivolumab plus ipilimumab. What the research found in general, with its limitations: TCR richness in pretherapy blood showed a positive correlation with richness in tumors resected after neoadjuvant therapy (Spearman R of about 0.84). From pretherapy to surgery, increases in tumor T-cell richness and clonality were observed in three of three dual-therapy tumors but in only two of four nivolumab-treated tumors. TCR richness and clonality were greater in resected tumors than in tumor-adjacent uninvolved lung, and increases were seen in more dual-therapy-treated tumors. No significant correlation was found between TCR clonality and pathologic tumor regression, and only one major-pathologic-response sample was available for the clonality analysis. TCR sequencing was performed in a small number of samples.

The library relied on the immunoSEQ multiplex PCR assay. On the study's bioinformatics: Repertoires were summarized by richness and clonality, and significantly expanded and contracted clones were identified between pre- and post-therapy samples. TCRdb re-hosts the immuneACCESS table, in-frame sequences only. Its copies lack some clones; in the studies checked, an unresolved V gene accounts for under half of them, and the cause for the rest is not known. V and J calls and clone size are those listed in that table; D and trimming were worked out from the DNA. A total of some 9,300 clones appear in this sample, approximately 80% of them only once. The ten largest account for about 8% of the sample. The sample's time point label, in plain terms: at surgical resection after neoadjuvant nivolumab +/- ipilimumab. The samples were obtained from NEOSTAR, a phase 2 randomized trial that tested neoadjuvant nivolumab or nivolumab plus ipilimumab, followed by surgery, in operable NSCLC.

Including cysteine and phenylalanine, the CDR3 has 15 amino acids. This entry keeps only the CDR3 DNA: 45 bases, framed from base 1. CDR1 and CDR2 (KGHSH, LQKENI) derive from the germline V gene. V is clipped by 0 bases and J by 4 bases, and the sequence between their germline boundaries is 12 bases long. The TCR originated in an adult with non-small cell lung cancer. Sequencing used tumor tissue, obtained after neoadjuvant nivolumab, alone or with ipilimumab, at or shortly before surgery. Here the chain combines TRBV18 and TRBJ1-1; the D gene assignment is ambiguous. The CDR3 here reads CASSPPRTERTEAFF. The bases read TGTGCCAGCTCACCACCGAGGACTGAACGCACTGAAGCTTTCTTT.